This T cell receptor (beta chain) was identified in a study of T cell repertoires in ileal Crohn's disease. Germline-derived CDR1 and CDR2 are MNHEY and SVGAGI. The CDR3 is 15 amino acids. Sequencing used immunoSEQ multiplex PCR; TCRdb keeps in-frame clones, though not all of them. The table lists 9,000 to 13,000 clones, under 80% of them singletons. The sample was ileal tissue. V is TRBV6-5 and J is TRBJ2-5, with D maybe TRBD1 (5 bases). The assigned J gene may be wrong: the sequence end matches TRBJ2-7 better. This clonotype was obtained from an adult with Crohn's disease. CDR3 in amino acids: CASSTHRSKVNEQYF. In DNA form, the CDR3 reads TGTGCCAGCAGTACACACAGGAGTAAGGTAAACGAGCAGTACTTC.